This T cell receptor beta chain comes out of a study of T cells in Graves' hyperthyroidism and ophthalmopathy. What was amplified from RNA transcripts were TCR beta CDR3 regions. The HTBI set primed first-round TCR CDR3 RT-PCR. TCRdb reprocessed the multiplex PCR reads with MiXCR, giving one entry per CDR3 protein. The data show roughly 500,000 distinct CDR3 sequences, approximately 49% seen once. For this clonotype: Antigen specificity is unknown.

Study results and caveats: Blood also contained most expanded thyroid clonotypes above 0.001.

The specimen was peripheral blood or thyroid tissue (not recorded which). The clonotype was recovered from an adult woman with Graves' disease, either hyperthyroidism or ophthalmopathy (not recorded which).

As DNA, the CDR3 is TGTGCCAGCAAAGGATCGGGTGAAGAGACCCAGTACTTC. Amino acid sequence: CASKGSGEETQYF. The gene calls are TRBV2 and TRBJ2-5; D is unresolved. This CDR3 contains 13 residues. Deletions cut 7 bases from V and 3 bases from J, with 12 bases between. Germline loops: CDR1 SNHLY, CDR2 FYNNEI.